Each of the 21 T cell receptor beta chains below was sequenced from the same sample in a study of cytomegalovirus exposure and HLA in healthy donors. The table came from immunoSEQ multiplex PCR; TCRdb's copy has only in-frame clones and leaves some out. Of about 120,000 clones in the sample, more than 75% were seen once. Sequenced input: PBMCs. All receptors come from a woman in her thirties in good health and CMV-seronegative.

This clone was seen a few times. V gene TRBV7-9 combines with J gene TRBJ1-6; D call uncertain. Germline assignment: CDR1 SEHNR and CDR2 FQNEAQ (reference sequence). V lost 1 base and J 8 bases, leaving 12 bases between the germline ends. The CDR3 is 15 amino acids. CDR3 DNA: TGTGCCAGCAGCTTAGGAGGGTTTCAAGATTCACCCCTCCACTTT. Translated: CASSLGGFQDSPLHF.

This clone was seen only a few times. The genes are TRBV4-2 and TRBJ1-4, with TRBD1 identical over 11 bases. V trimming: 2 bases; J trimming: 4 bases; junction bases outside the gene matches: 9. This CDR3 contains 18 residues. Germline CDR1 and CDR2: LGHNA and YNFKEQ. The CDR3 DNA reads as TGTGCCAGCAGCCAAAGGACAGGGGGCCTTTTCATTAATGAAAAACTGTTTTTT. It codes for CASSQRTGGLFINEKLFF.

A few counts support this clone. The rearrangement links TRBV18 to TRBJ1-1; no firm D call. V gave up 3 bases and J gave up 6 bases, with 14 bases separating them. This CDR3 has 14 amino acids. In germline, CDR1 is KGHSH, CDR2 LQKENI. For the CDR3, the DNA is TGTGCCAGCTCACCGGGAGGGTCACCACCTGAAGCTTTCTTT. Encoded protein: CASSPGGSPPEAFF.

The chain recombines TRBV11-1 with TRBJ2-3, with TRBD2 identical over 9 bases. This CDR3 region has 17 residues. Germline V lookup: CDR1 SGHAT, CDR2 FQDESV (reference sequence). V lost 1 base, J lost 7 bases, and 12 bases stayed unmatched. This CDR3 is CASSLEGGRGGLNTQYF. The CDR3 DNA is TGTGCCAGCAGCTTAGAAGGTGGGCGGGGGGGCCTTAATACGCAGTATTTT.

The V gene is TRBV7-2, the J gene TRBJ1-2, with TRBD1 matching over 7 bases. Germline CDR1 SGHTA, CDR2 FQGNSA. V shed 3 bases and J 6 bases; nucleotides not matched to a gene: 7. The CDR3 runs 14 residues. CDR3 coding DNA: TGTGCCAGCAGCTTGCGACAGGGTAGGGATGGCTACACCTTC. This sequence encodes CASSLRQGRDGYTF.

The chain combines TRBV27 with TRBJ2-1, with a tentative D call TRBD2 (7 bases). Germline V gene lookup returns CDR1 MNHEY and CDR2 SMNVEV (reference sequence). The CDR3 is 16 residues long. Trimming removed 2 bases from V and 0 bases from J, with 11 bases in between. The CDR3 sequence is CASSLRGGLSYNEQFF. The CDR3 DNA follows: TGTGCCAGCAGTTTAAGGGGGGGCCTCTCCTACAATGAGCAGTTCTTC.

This clone has more than one count but fewer than ten. The rearrangement links TRBV25-1 to TRBJ1-2; D unresolved. Germline V gene lookup returns CDR1 MGHDK and CDR2 SYGVNS. This CDR3 spans 13 amino acids. V lost 3 bases, J lost 3 bases, and 8 bases lay in between. The CDR3 DNA reads as TGTGCCAGCAGTGAGAGGGTACACTATGGCTACACCTTC. Protein product: CASSERVHYGYTF.

This clone has only a few counts. V and J are TRBV27 and TRBJ1-4; D possibly corresponds to TRBD1 (5 bases). CDR1 MNHEY and CDR2 SMNVEV come from the germline V gene (reference sequence). The CDR3 totals 14 residues. V dropped 1 base and J dropped 8 bases, with 11 bases sitting between them. The CDR3, as DNA: TGTGCCAGCAGTTTATTAGGGGAAAGCGAAAAACTGTTTTTT. It is translated as CASSLLGESEKLFF.

The chain couples TRBV11-3 to TRBJ1-1; 7 nucleotides line up with TRBD1. Per germline, CDR1 SGHNT and CDR2 YENEEA. The V gene end was trimmed by 4 bases and the J gene end by 3 bases; junction bases not matched to a gene: 5. This CDR3 has 14 residues. As DNA, the CDR3 is TGTGCCAGCAGCTCCGACAGGGTGGACACTGAAGCTTTCTTT. Translation: CASSSDRVDTEAFF.

The chain couples TRBV30 to TRBJ2-1; 10 bases are shared with TRBD2. From germline, CDR1 is GTSNPN and CDR2 SVGIG (reference sequence). Trimming at V came to 0 bases and at J to 7 bases, leaving 6 bases not matched to a gene. The CDR3 spans 15 residues. DNA of the CDR3: TGTGCCTGGAGTGTACAGCGGGGGGGCCGGAATGAGCAGTTCTTC. Its protein product is CAWSVQRGGRNEQFF.

The V gene is TRBV30, the J gene TRBJ1-1, with D possibly TRBD1 on 5 matching bases. Per the germline V gene, CDR1 is GTSNPN and CDR2 is SVGIG (reference sequence). V lost 4 bases, J lost 1 base, and 7 bases lay in between. The CDR3 sequence is 12 residues long. The CDR3 spells CAWTQGNTEAFF. DNA of the CDR3: TGTGCCTGGACCCAGGGGAACACTGAAGCTTTCTTT.

This clone has a handful of counts. V usage is TRBV27 and J usage is TRBJ1-6; a possible D gene is TRBD1 (5 bases). Trimming cost V 7 bases and J 4 bases, with 14 bases left between them. Germline CDR1 reads MNHEY; CDR2 reads SMNVEV (reference sequence). The CDR3 contains 15 residues. CDR3 DNA sequence: TGTGCCAGCACCTCCTCCGGGGGTTATAATTCACCCCTCCACTTT. Protein: CASTSSGGYNSPLHF.

The V and J genes are TRBV5-5 and TRBJ1-2; tentative D call: TRBD1 (5 bases). This CDR3 spans 16 amino acids. The V and J ends lost 2 bases and 4 bases respectively, with 18 bases between them. Germline V gene lookup returns CDR1 SGHKS and CDR2 YYEKEE (reference sequence). CDR3 DNA sequence: TGTGCCAGCAGCTTAAAGGGGAGGGGAAACGGCTATGGCTACACCTTC. Amino acids: CASSLKGRGNGYGYTF.

This chain links TRBV7-3 with TRBJ2-1, with D maybe TRBD1 (5 bases). CDR1 is SGHTA, CDR2 FQGTGA, per germline. The CDR3 loop spans 13 amino acids. The ends were cut back, 5 bases at V and 5 bases at J, with 10 bases in the middle. The CDR3 reads CASSATGNNEQFF. The DNA of the CDR3 is TGTGCCAGCAGCGCCACAGGTAACAATGAGCAGTTCTTC.

The genes are TRBV5-4 and TRBJ1-2; maybe TRBD1 (5 bases). The CDR3 consists of 13 residues. Trimming took 5 bases from V and 8 from J, leaving 16 bases between them. The V gene's germline CDR1 is SGHNT and CDR2 YYREEE (reference sequence). The CDR3 spells CASRLAGREGYTF. The CDR3 DNA reads TGTGCCAGCAGGCTGGCGGGGCGGGAAGGCTACACCTTC.

J is TRBJ1-1 and V is TRBV6-5, with 7 bases matching TRBD1. Looked up from germline, CDR1 is MNHEY and CDR2 is SVGAGI. This CDR3 has 16 residues. Unmatched junction bases numbered 12, after V lost 4 bases and J lost 4 bases. The CDR3 spells CASSSLFQGDATEAFF. For the CDR3, the DNA is TGTGCCAGCAGTTCCTTGTTTCAGGGGGATGCCACTGAAGCTTTCTTT.

V is TRBV6-5 and J is TRBJ1-5, with a possible D match to TRBD1 (5 bases). The V gene's germline CDR1 is MNHEY and CDR2 SVGAGI. Deletions cut 2 bases from V and 5 bases from J, with 10 bases between. The CDR3 sequence is 14 residues long. In DNA form, the CDR3 reads TGTGCCAGCAGTTACGGGAGGGGCCATCAGCCCCAGCATTTT. Its translation: CASSYGRGHQPQHF.

V usage is TRBV29-1 and J usage is TRBJ1-1; weak D call: TRBD1 (5 bases). Between the trimmed V and J ends, which lost 7 bases and 6 bases, there was a span of 15 bases. The CDR3 spans 12 residues. Germline CDR1 and CDR2: SQVTM and ANQGSEA. CDR3 coding DNA: TGCAGCGGAACTTCGGGGGAGGCTGAAGCTTTCTTT. It is translated as CSGTSGEAEAFF.

Concerning this clone: Other DNA sequences within the sample encode an identical CDR3. The CDR3 loop reads CASSPTGDGYTF. In DNA, the CDR3 is TGTGCCAGCTCACCCACGGGGGATGGCTACACCTTC. J is TRBJ1-2 and V is TRBV18; a weak D match, TRBD1 (5 bases). In germline, CDR1 is KGHSH, CDR2 LQKENI. Trimming cost V 3 bases and J 6 bases, with 8 bases left between them. The CDR3 loop spans 12 amino acids.

J is TRBJ2-7 and V is TRBV30; tentative D call: TRBD1 (6 bases). V was clipped by 2 bases and J by 7 bases, with 15 bases between them. Germline V gives CDR1 GTSNPN, CDR2 SVGIG (reference sequence). This CDR3 is 13 amino acids long. In DNA, the CDR3 is TGTGCCTGGAGTTTGTGGGGGCCGGGGGAGCAGTACTTC. Protein sequence: CAWSLWGPGEQYF.

This sequence joins TRBV7-8 and TRBJ1-4; TRBD1 is a possible D gene (6 bases). V was cut by 5 bases and J by 7 bases, with 17 bases left in between. This CDR3 contains 15 residues. CDR1 is SGHVS and CDR2 is FQNEAQ in the germline V gene. CDR3 sequence: CASSDSGARGEKLFF. CDR3 in DNA: TGTGCCAGCAGCGACTCAGGGGCGAGGGGTGAAAAACTGTTTTTT.